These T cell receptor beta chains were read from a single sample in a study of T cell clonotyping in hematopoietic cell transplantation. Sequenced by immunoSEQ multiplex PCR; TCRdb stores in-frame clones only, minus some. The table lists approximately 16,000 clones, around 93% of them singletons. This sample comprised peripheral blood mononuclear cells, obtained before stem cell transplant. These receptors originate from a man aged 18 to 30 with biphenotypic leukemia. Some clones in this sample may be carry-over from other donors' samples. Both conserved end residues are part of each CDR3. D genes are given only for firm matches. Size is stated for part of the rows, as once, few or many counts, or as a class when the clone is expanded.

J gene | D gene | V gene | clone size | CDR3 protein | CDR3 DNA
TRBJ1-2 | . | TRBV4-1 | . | CATAPSQSDDYGYTF | TGCGCCACCGCTCCATCCCAGTCGGATGACTATGGCTACACCTTC
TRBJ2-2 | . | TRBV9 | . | CASSVSAGELFF | TGTGCCAGCAGCGTTAGTGCGGGGGAGCTGTTTTTT
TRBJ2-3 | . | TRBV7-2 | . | CASTASGGATDTQYF | TGTGCCAGCACCGCTAGTGGGGGGGCTACAGATACGCAGTATTTT
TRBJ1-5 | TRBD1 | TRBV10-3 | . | CAIRDPGQGRQPQHF | TGTGCCATCAGGGACCCGGGACAGGGACGTCAGCCCCAGCATTTT
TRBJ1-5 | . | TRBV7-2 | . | CASSLKGEGRPQHF | TGTGCCAGCAGCTTAAAGGGGGAGGGGAGGCCCCAGCATTTT
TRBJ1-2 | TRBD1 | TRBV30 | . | CAWTPGQGPSYGYTF | TGTGCCTGGACCCCGGGACAGGGGCCCTCCTATGGCTACACCTTC
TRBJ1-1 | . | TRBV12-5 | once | CASGLALGGGPAGTEAFF | TGTGCTAGTGGTTTGGCTCTCGGGGGGGGCCCCGCGGGCACTGAAGCTTTCTTT
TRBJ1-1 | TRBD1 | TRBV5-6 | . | CASSPHRGRKAFF | TGTGCCAGCAGCCCTCACAGGGGGCGGAAAGCTTTCTTT
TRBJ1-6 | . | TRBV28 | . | CASSLAFAPLHF | TGTGCCAGCAGTTTAGCATTCGCACCCCTCCACTTT
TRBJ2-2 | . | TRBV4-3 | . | CASSQEGKSGAPGINTGELFF | TGCGCCAGCAGCCAAGAGGGAAAGAGTGGGGCGCCTGGGATTAACACCGGGGAGCTGTTTTTT
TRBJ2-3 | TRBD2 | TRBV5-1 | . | CASTRGEGTDTQYF | TGCGCCAGCACCCGGGGGGAAGGCACAGATACGCAGTATTTT
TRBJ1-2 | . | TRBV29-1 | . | CSVATNFYGYTF | TGCAGCGTTGCAACGAACTTCTATGGCTACACCTTC
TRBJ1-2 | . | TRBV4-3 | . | CASSQVGNHEGYTF | TGCGCCAGCAGCCAAGTGGGTAACCATGAGGGCTACACCTTC
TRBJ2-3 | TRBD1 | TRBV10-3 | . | CAISGAGQGSTDTQYF | TGTGCCATCAGTGGGGCGGGACAGGGGAGCACAGATACGCAGTATTTT
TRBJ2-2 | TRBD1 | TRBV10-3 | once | CAISGSRAGGLGELFF | TGTGCCATCAGTGGTTCAAGGGCAGGGGGCCTCGGGGAGCTGTTTTTT
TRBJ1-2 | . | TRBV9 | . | CASSVVAGGGYGYTF | TGTGCCAGCAGCGTAGTGGCCGGGGGGGGCTATGGCTACACCTTC
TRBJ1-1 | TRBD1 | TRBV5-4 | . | CASSNPGQGARAEAFF | TGTGCCAGCAGCAATCCGGGACAGGGGGCGCGGGCTGAAGCTTTCTTT
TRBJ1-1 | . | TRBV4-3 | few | CASSQDPRAGYLEAFF | TGCGCCAGCAGCCAAGACCCCCGGGCAGGCTATCTTGAAGCTTTCTTT
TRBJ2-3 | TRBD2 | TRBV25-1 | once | CASSRLAGNPADTQYF | TGTGCCAGCAGCAGACTAGCGGGGAATCCGGCAGATACGCAGTATTTT
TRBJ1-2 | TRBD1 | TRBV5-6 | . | CASSWGEYGTGGFGYTF | TGTGCCAGCAGCTGGGGGGAATACGGGACAGGAGGATTTGGCTACACCTTC
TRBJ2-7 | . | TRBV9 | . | CASSVGGDVSYEQYF | TGTGCCAGCAGCGTAGGAGGGGACGTCTCCTACGAGCAGTACTTC
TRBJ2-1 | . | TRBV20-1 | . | CSSSMYNEQFF | TGCAGTAGCTCGATGTACAATGAGCAGTTCTTC
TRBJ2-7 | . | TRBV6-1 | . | CASSAQGYEQYF | TGTGCCAGCAGTGCACAGGGCTACGAGCAGTACTTC
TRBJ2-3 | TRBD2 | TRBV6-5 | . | CASSLMWREGPDTQYF | TGTGCCAGCAGTTTGATGTGGCGGGAGGGCCCGGATACGCAGTATTTT
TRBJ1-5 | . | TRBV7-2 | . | CASSRKGGGNQPQHF | TGTGCCAGCAGTCGGAAGGGGGGAGGCAATCAGCCCCAGCATTTT
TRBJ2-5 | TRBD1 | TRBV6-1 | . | CASSEVGTGGTQYF | TGTGCCAGCAGTGAAGTCGGGACAGGGGGGACCCAGTACTTC
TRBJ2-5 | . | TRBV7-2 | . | CASSLVTSQQETQYF | TGTGCCAGCAGCTTAGTAACCTCACAGCAAGAGACCCAGTACTTC
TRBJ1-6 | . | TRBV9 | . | CASSVSANSPLHF | TGTGCCAGCAGCGTCAGCGCGAATTCACCCCTCCACTTT
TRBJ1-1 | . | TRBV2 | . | CASSDIELNTEAFF | TGTGCCAGCAGTGATATAGAGTTGAACACTGAAGCTTTCTTT
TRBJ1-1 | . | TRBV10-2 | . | CASTSLPTLNTEAFF | TGCGCCAGCACGTCCCTGCCAACCTTGAACACTGAAGCTTTCTTT
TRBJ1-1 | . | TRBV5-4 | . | CASSLGGGTEAFF | TGTGCCAGCAGCTTGGGAGGGGGCACTGAAGCTTTCTTT
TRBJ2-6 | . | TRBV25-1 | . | CASSRAVFSSGANVLTF | TGTGCCAGCAGTCGGGCAGTCTTCAGCTCTGGGGCCAACGTCCTGACTTTC
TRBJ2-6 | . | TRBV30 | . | CASLSGANVLTF | TGTGCCTCCCTTTCTGGGGCCAACGTCCTGACTTTC
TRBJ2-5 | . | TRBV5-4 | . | CASSFKGNQETQYF | TGTGCCAGCAGCTTTAAGGGGAACCAAGAGACCCAGTACTTC
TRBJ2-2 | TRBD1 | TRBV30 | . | CAWSPQGNGELFF | TGTGCCTGGAGTCCACAGGGGAACGGGGAGCTGTTTTTT
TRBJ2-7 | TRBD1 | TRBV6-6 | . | CASSPTGGYEQYF | TGTGCCAGCAGTCCTACAGGGGGCTACGAGCAGTACTTC
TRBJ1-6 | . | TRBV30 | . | CAWSEGRYSPLHF | TGTGCCTGGAGTGAGGGCAGGTACTCACCCCTCCACTTT
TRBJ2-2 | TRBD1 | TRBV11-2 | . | CASNLQGAIGELFF | TGTGCCAGCAACCTACAGGGGGCGATCGGGGAGCTGTTTTTT
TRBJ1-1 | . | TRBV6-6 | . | CASSKQWNAFF | TGTGCCAGCAGTAAACAATGGAATGCTTTCTTT
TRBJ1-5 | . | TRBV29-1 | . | CSVGWKGQPQHF | TGCAGCGTTGGGTGGAAAGGGCAGCCCCAGCATTTT